The following is a TCR beta chain sequence with its context. Its antigen is not known. The CDR3 extends over 16 amino acids. V lost 5 bases and J 4 bases, leaving 20 bases between the germline ends. TCRB sequencing was done at Survey resolution level. The method was immunoSEQ multiplex PCR; TCRdb's version includes in-frame clones alone and lacks a portion of them. The sample lists 8,500 to 9,000 clones; roughly 80% were seen once. This entry is derived from a study of follicular helper T cells after annual influenza vaccination. Study-wide background: For some subjects, blood spans the 2013-2014, 2014-2015 and 2015-2016 annual vaccinations.

Noted time point: 2014-2015 season, 7 days after vaccination. Blood volume per time point ranged from about 35 to 110 mL. Study findings and constraints: Yearly vaccinations repeatedly recalled conserved clonotypes in ICOS+CD38+ cTfh.

The clonotype originates from an adult who received the influenza vaccine. The specimen was CXCR5+ CD38- circulating T follicular helper cells from blood, collected 7 days after influenza vaccination. Noted subset: circulating Tfh, non-naive CD4+CXCR5+PD-1+ (ICOS+CD38+ or ICOS-CD38-). This chain uses TRBV7-1 with TRBJ1-2; D ambiguous. TRBV7-1 counts as an open reading frame of uncertain function. The CDR3 DNA sequence: TGTGCCAGCAGCGTGGCTTGTGAGGGAAAGACCTATGGCTACACCTTC. Residues: CASSVACEGKTYGYTF.